These 9 T cell receptor beta chains were sequenced from one sample in a study of cytomegalovirus exposure and HLA in healthy donors. Assay used: immunoSEQ multiplex PCR; TCRdb lists only in-frame clones, some missing. Among 160,000 or so clones listed, 86% were seen once. The sequencing input was PBMCs. These receptors were taken from a man between 18 and 29 years old in good health and CMV-seropositive.

This rearrangement joins TRBV9 to TRBJ2-5; maybe TRBD2 (6 bases). The CDR3 covers 13 residues. Looked up from germline, CDR1 is SGDLS and CDR2 is YYNGEE. V gave up 6 bases and J gave up 5 bases, with 14 bases separating them. The CDR3 protein is CASKPTGDETQYF. The CDR3 DNA sequence: TGTGCCAGCAAGCCCACGGGAGACGAGACCCAGTACTTC.

The V gene is TRBV5-4, the J gene TRBJ2-1; TRBD2 matches at 14 bases. This CDR3 is built from 15 residues. The germline gives CDR1 SGHNT, CDR2 YYREEE (reference sequence). After removal of 5 bases from V and 8 bases from J, the junction contained 6 bases not matched to a gene. The CDR3 sequence is CASSFGTSGSYEQFF. The CDR3 DNA follows: TGTGCCAGCAGTTTCGGGACTAGCGGGAGTTATGAGCAGTTCTTC.

The genes are TRBV6-6 and TRBJ2-3; a possible D gene is TRBD1 (6 bases). The ends were cut back, 6 bases at V and 0 bases at J, with 10 bases in the middle. CDR3 length: 14 residues. CDR1 and CDR2 (germline): MNHNY, SVGAGI (reference sequence). CDR3 in amino acids: CASSLQGSTDTQYF. The CDR3 nucleotides are TGTGCCAGCAGCCTACAGGGCAGCACAGATACGCAGTATTTT.

Only one count was recorded for this clone. The V call is TRBV6-5, the J call TRBJ2-1, with 9 bases aligning to TRBD2. The CDR3 runs to 15 residues. The germline gives CDR1 MNHEY, CDR2 SVGAGI. J was trimmed by 2 bases and V by 4 bases; bases with no gene match: 3. CDR3 bases: TGTGCCAGCAGTTCTAGCGGGGTCCCCTACAATGAGCAGTTCTTC. It is translated as CASSSSGVPYNEQFF.

The chain links TRBV7-3 to TRBJ2-7; TRBD2 is a possible D gene (7 bases). This CDR3 has 16 residues. CDR1 SGHTA and CDR2 FQGTGA come from the germline V gene. V was trimmed by 1 base and J by 5 bases, leaving 18 bases between them. The CDR3 region is CASSLNGGGTTDEQYF. DNA for the CDR3: TGTGCCAGCAGCTTAAATGGGGGGGGGACAACCGACGAGCAGTACTTC. Filled out from reference TRBV7-3 and TRBJ2-7, the complete variable domain reads GAGVSQTPSNKVTEKGKYVELRCDPISGHTALYWYRQSLGQGPEFLIYFQGTGAADDSGLPNDRFFAVRPEGSVSTLKIQRTERGDSAVYLCASSLNGGGTTDEQYFGPGTRLTVT.

The rearrangement links TRBV27 to TRBJ1-2; D gene unclear. Looked up from germline, CDR1 is MNHEY and CDR2 is SMNVEV (reference sequence). This CDR3 has 13 amino acids. V was shortened by 1 base and J by 0 bases, with 3 bases between the two germline ends. CDR3 bases: TGTGCCAGCAGTTTATTCGCTAACTATGGCTACACCTTC. Its protein product is CASSLFANYGYTF.

The J gene is TRBJ2-2, the V gene TRBV5-8, with D tentatively TRBD1 (5 bases). Trimming took 6 bases from V and 10 from J, leaving 19 bases between them. CDR1 is SGHTS, CDR2 YDEGEE, per germline. The length of the CDR3 is 14 residues. The CDR3 loop reads CASMAGFGVEELFF. CDR3 nucleotides: TGTGCCAGCATGGCAGGGTTTGGTGTGGAGGAGCTGTTTTTT.

For the CDR3, the DNA is TGTGCCAGCAGTTATTCCGTTTTTGAGTTCTTC. It yields the protein CASSYSVFEFF. This chain joins TRBV6-6 and TRBJ2-1; no reliable D call. Germline values: CDR1 MNHNY, CDR2 SVGAGI (reference sequence). V shed 3 bases and J shed 14 bases, with 11 bases lying between them. The CDR3 length is 11 residues.

The chain is built from TRBV5-1 and TRBJ2-7; 7 positions match TRBD1. Germline assignment: CDR1 SGHRS and CDR2 YFSETQ. V was clipped by 4 bases and J by 7 bases; unmatched bases: 8. This CDR3 region has 13 residues. CDR3 nucleotides: TGCGCCAGCAGCGTCGGGACAGCGCAAGAGCAGTACTTC. Translated: CASSVGTAQEQYF.